A single sample gave rise to the 5 T cell receptor beta chains below, sequenced in a study of shared clonotypes between healthy human individuals. Assay: immunoSEQ multiplex PCR; the TCRdb copy retains only in-frame clones and omits some. The sample lists 1.6 million or so clones, about 98.5% occurring once. The sample taken for sequencing was naive CD4+ T cells sorted from blood. Subset reported: CD45RA+ positively selected. The receptors were gathered from a man aged 30 to 45 in good health.

The chain uses TRBV10-1 and TRBJ1-2; D is uncertain. Germline lookup yields CDR1 WNHNN and CDR2 SYGVQD (reference sequence). V was pared by 3 bases and J by 11 bases, with 4 bases between. The CDR3 contains 9 residues. The CDR3 protein is CASSDSYTF. Written as DNA, the CDR3 is TGCGCCAGCAGTGACTCTTACACCTTC.

This chain joins TRBV7-3 and TRBJ2-1; D is possibly TRBD2 (6 bases). Germline V gene lookup returns CDR1 SGHTA and CDR2 FQGTGA. The CDR3 sequence is 15 residues long. With 5 bases removed from V and 0 bases from J, the gap between germline ends came to 11 bases. Here the CDR3 reads CASSRGSPSYNEQFF. The CDR3 DNA follows: TGTGCCAGCAGCCGGGGGAGCCCCTCCTACAATGAGCAGTTCTTC.

The genes are TRBV12-5 and TRBJ2-1; 11 bases are shared with TRBD2. V dropped 5 bases and J dropped 5; count of bases not matched to a gene: 2. In germline, CDR1 is LGHNT, CDR2 FRNRAP. The length of the CDR3 is 14 residues. CDR3 bases: TGTGCTAGTGGTACTAGCGGGAGCAACAATGAGCAGTTCTTC. As protein: CASGTSGSNNEQFF.

The chain couples TRBV29-1 to TRBJ2-3; tentative D call: TRBD2 (5 bases). Per the germline V gene, CDR1 is SQVTM and CDR2 is ANQGSEA. The CDR3 extends over 16 amino acids. The V end lost 6 bases, the J end lost 0 bases, and 19 bases lay between the germline ends. The CDR3 sequence: CSVLRLVSGSTDTQYF. In DNA form, the CDR3 reads TGCAGCGTCCTCAGGCTGGTTTCGGGAAGCACAGATACGCAGTATTTT.

The rearrangement uses TRBV5-1 and TRBJ2-7; TRBD1 matches at 9 bases. Germline lookup yields CDR1 SGHRS and CDR2 YFSETQ. With V trimmed by 4 bases and J by 2 bases, 10 bases remained unmatched. This CDR3 spans 16 amino acids. The DNA for the CDR3 is TGCGCCAGCAGCGGAAACAGGGGGCGGGATACCTACGAGCAGTACTTC. It yields the protein CASSGNRGRDTYEQYF.